The next 15 T cell receptor beta chains were all read from a single sample in a study of read filtering for tumor transcriptome and immune sequencing. The library was built from 400 ng RNA with molecular barcoded adaptors for alpha/delta and beta/gamma chains. TCRdb reprocessed the reads via MiXCR and lists one record per CDR3 protein. The table records fewer than 30,000 distinct CDR3 sequences, 20% to 25% of them present only once. Sequencing was done on a sample of a population of CD138-negative cells sorted from bone marrow. These receptors all stem from a donor aged 40 or over with multiple myeloma.

This clonotype qualifies as medium-sized. The rearrangement uses TRBV20-1 and TRBJ2-2; 8 positions agree with TRBD2. V was pared by 2 bases and J by 4 bases, with 6 bases of the junction left unmatched. Germline CDR1 and CDR2: DFQATT and SNEGSKA (reference sequence). This CDR3 contains 15 residues. The CDR3 region is CSARPRTSLTGELFF. The CDR3 DNA follows: TGCAGTGCTAGACCGCGGACTAGCCTCACCGGGGAGCTGTTTTTT.

The V call is TRBV20-1, the J call TRBJ1-1; tentative D call: TRBD1 (5 bases). The CDR3 totals 14 residues. Per the germline V gene, CDR1 is DFQATT and CDR2 is SNEGSKA (reference sequence). Deletions cut 3 bases from V and 3 bases from J, with 14 bases between. The CDR3 region is CSASKTAGDTEAFF. The CDR3 region has the DNA TGCAGTGCTAGCAAGACAGCGGGGGACACTGAAGCTTTCTTT.

This clonotype was counted between two and nine times. V is TRBV29-1 and J is TRBJ1-1; D gene ambiguous. This CDR3 is built from 13 residues. The germline V gene has CDR1 SQVTM and CDR2 ANQGSEA. The ends were cut back, 4 bases at V and 0 bases at J, with 9 bases in the middle. The CDR3 sequence is CSVALKLNTEAFF. The CDR3 DNA reads as TGCAGCGTTGCCCTGAAATTGAACACTGAAGCTTTCTTT.

This clonotype was picked up many times. The CDR3 spells CAISQGPSYEQYF. The CDR3 bases are TGTGCCATCAGTCAGGGACCCTCCTACGAGCAGTACTTC. The V gene is TRBV10-3, the J gene TRBJ2-7; D possibly uses TRBD1 or TRBD2 (5 bases each). This CDR3 comprises 13 residues. Germline V gene sequence: CDR1 ENHRY, CDR2 SYGVKD. V lost 5 bases and J 0 bases, leaving 8 bases between the germline ends.

This clonotype was observed at least ten times. The chain joins TRBV18 to TRBJ2-4, with 14 bases aligning to TRBD2. The CDR3 length is 17 residues. The germline CDR1 and CDR2 sequences are KGHSH and LQKENI. The ends lost 0 bases at V and 6 bases at J; junction bases unmatched: 4. CDR3 in amino acids: CASSPPVGTSGRNIQYF. CDR3 nucleotide sequence: TGTGCCAGCTCACCACCGGTGGGGACTAGCGGGAGAAACATTCAGTACTTC.

This clonotype has a count of ten or more. The chain recombines TRBV19 with TRBJ2-1, with TRBD2 as a possible D gene (6 bases). V was trimmed by 1 base and J by 4 bases, leaving 11 bases between them. The CDR3 extends over 15 amino acids. Germline values: CDR1 LNHDA, CDR2 SQIVND (reference sequence). The CDR3 DNA sequence: TGTGCCAGTAGTATAGGGATAGCGGTATACAATGAGCAGTTCTTC. Amino acids: CASSIGIAVYNEQFF.

The sample holds many counts of this clonotype. CDR3 sequence (DNA): TGTGCCAGCAGCCGATTCAAGCGGGGCCTCTCCTACGAGCAGTACTTC. It codes for CASSRFKRGLSYEQYF. V gene TRBV3-1 combines with J gene TRBJ2-7; 7 bases align to TRBD2. Trimming cost V 4 bases and J 0 bases; bases outside gene matches: 9. The CDR3 is made up of 16 amino acids. The germline gives CDR1 LGHDT, CDR2 YNNKEL (reference sequence).

This clonotype was recorded at least ten times. The rearrangement joins TRBV7-9 to TRBJ2-5; 8 bases fit TRBD2. The ends lost 5 bases at V and 4 bases at J; junction bases unmatched: 12. CDR1 and CDR2 (germline): SEHNR, FQNEAQ (reference sequence). The length of the CDR3 is 16 residues. For the CDR3, the DNA is TGTGCCAGCAGCCGGGAGGGGGGGAGAAGTGGAGAGACCCAGTACTTC. It codes for CASSREGGRSGETQYF.

This clonotype was picked up many times. CDR3: CASSQARGGGTYEQYF. CDR3 in DNA: TGTGCCAGCAGCCAAGCTAGGGGAGGGGGCACCTACGAGCAGTACTTC. This rearrangement joins TRBV3-1 to TRBJ2-7; D assignment may be TRBD1 or TRBD2 (7 bases each). Trimming removed 1 base from V and 2 bases from J, with 15 bases in between. Germline-derived CDR1 and CDR2 are LGHDT and YNNKEL (reference sequence). The CDR3 length is 16 residues.

By share, this clonotype counts as medium-sized (0.01 to 0.1%). The genes are TRBV5-1 and TRBJ2-7, with 7 nucleotides matching TRBD1. CDR3 length equals 13 residues. Germline V gene sequence: CDR1 SGHRS, CDR2 YFSETQ. V shed 0 bases and J 6 bases; nucleotides not matched to a gene: 3. Here the CDR3 reads CASSLEGASEQYF. For the CDR3, the DNA is TGCGCCAGCAGCTTGGAGGGGGCTAGCGAGCAGTACTTC.

This clonotype was picked up many times. The junction departs from germline at one end; a sequencing error may be responsible. The J gene is TRBJ1-4, the V gene TRBV10-3; D gene unclear. The CDR3 is 14 residues long. Germline lookup yields CDR1 ENHRY and CDR2 SYGVKD. The CDR3 DNA follows: TGTGCCATCAGTGTAGGACCAACTGATGAAAAACTGTTTTTT. This translates into CAISVGPTDEKLFF.

This clonotype has at least ten counts. This sequence joins TRBV14 and TRBJ2-1; D may match TRBD1 or TRBD2 (5 bases each). The germline V gene encodes CDR1 SGHDN and CDR2 FVKESK. Deletions cut 4 bases from V and 8 bases from J, with 21 bases between. The CDR3 runs 16 residues. The CDR3 nucleotides read TGTGCCAGCAGCCCCTCCGGGACGACCAGTAGGGATGAGCAGTTCTTC. It codes for CASSPSGTTSRDEQFF.

About this clonotype itself: One junction end disagrees with the germline gene, perhaps due to a read error. V usage is TRBV7-9 and J usage is TRBJ2-1; 8 positions agree with TRBD2. In germline, CDR1 is SEHNR, CDR2 FQNEAQ (reference sequence). The CDR3 consists of 17 residues. CDR3: CASSPRSGSGAHNERFF. CDR3 DNA: TGTGCCAGCAGCCCCCGAAGCGGGAGCGGAGCCCACAATGAGCGGTTCTTC.

This clonotype was seen repeatedly, ten times or more. The J gene is TRBJ2-1, the V gene TRBV2; no definite D call. The length of the CDR3 is 14 residues. Trimming cost V 2 bases and J 4 bases, with 9 bases left between them. Germline assignment: CDR1 SNHLY and CDR2 FYNNEI. CDR3 loop: CASSELGRYNEQFF. CDR3 in DNA: TGTGCCAGCAGTGAACTTGGCCGTTACAATGAGCAGTTCTTC. The complete variable domain, with remaining parts taken from reference TRBV2 and TRBJ2-1, reads EPEVTQTPSHQVTQMGQEVILRCVPISNHLYFYWYRQILGQKVEFLVSFYNNEISEKSEIFDDQFSVERPDGSNFTLKIRSTKLEDSAMYFCASSELGRYNEQFFGPGTRLTVL.

This clonotype was seen at least ten times. V is TRBV19 and J is TRBJ2-1; D gene unclear. Germline V gene data show CDR1 as LNHDA and CDR2 as SQIVND (reference sequence). V was pared by 4 bases and J by 0 bases, with 16 bases between. The CDR3 is 17 residues long. The CDR3 here is CASSTYPGHGSYNEQFF. CDR3 DNA: TGTGCCAGTAGTACCTACCCCGGCCATGGCTCCTACAATGAGCAGTTCTTC.